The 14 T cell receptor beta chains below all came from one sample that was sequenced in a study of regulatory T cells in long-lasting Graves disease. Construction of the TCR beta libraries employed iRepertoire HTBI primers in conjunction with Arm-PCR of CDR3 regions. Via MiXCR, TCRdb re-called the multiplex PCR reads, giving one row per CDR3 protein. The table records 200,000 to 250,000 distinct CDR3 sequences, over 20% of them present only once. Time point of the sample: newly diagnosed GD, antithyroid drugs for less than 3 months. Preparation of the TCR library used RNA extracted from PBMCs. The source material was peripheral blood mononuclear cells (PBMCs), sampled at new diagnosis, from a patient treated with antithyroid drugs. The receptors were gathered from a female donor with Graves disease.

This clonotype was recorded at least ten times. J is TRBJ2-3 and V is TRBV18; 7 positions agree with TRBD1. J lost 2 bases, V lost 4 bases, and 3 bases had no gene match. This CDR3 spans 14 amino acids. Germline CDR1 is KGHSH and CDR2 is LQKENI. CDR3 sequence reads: CASSLGTDTDTQYF. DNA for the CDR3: TGTGCCAGCTCACTCGGGACAGACACAGATACGCAGTATTTT.

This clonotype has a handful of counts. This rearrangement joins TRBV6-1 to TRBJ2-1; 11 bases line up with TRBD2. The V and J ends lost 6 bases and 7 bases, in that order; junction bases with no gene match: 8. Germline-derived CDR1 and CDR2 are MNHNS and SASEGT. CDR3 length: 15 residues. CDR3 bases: TGTGCCAGCAGCCTCACTAGCGGGAGACGTAATGAGCAGTTCTTC. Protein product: CASSLTSGRRNEQFF.

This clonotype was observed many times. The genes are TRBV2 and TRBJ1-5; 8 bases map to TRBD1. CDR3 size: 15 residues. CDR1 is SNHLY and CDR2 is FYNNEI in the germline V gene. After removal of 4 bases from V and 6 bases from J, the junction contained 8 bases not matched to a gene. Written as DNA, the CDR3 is TGTGCCAGCAGTGGAGGGGCAGGGGGCCGTCAGCCCCAGCATTTT. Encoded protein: CASSGGAGGRQPQHF.

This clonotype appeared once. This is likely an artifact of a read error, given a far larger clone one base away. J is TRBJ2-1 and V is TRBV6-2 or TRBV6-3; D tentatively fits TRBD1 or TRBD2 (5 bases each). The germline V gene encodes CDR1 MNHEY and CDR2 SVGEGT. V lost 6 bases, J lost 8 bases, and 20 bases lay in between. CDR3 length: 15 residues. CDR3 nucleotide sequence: TGTGCCAGCAGCCCCGGGGCGGACATTGACGATGAGCAGTTCTTC. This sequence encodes CASSPGADIDDEQFF.

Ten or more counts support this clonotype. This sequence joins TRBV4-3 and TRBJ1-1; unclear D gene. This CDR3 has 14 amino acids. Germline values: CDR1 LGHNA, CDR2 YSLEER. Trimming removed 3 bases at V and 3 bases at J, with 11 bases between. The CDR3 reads CASSQALGYTEAFF. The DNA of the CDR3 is TGCGCCAGCAGCCAGGCCCTGGGGTACACTGAAGCTTTCTTT.

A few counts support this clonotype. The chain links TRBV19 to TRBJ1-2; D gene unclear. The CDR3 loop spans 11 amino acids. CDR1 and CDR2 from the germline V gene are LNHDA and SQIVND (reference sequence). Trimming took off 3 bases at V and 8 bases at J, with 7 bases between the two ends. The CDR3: CASSIRWGYTF. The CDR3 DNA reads TGTGCCAGTAGTATTCGATGGGGCTACACCTTC.

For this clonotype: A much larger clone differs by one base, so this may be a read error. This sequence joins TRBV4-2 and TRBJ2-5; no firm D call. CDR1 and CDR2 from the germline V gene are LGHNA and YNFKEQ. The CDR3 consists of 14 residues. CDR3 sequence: CASSQGGHQEAQYF. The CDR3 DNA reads TGTGCCAGCAGCCAAGGAGGCCACCAAGAGGCCCAGTACTTC.

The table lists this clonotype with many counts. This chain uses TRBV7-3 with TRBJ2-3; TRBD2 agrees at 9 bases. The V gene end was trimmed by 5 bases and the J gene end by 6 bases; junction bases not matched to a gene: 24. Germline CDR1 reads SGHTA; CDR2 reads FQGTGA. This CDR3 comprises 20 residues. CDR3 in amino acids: CASSPRGRGRLAGGADTQYF. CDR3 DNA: TGTGCCAGCAGCCCCAGGGGGAGGGGGCGCTTGGCGGGAGGGGCCGATACGCAGTATTTT.

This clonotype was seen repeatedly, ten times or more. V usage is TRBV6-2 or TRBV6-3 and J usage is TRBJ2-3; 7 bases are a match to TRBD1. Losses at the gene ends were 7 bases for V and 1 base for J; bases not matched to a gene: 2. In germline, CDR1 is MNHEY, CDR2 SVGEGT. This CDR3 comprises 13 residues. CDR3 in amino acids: CASTDRGTDTQYF. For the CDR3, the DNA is TGTGCCAGCACTGACAGGGGCACAGATACGCAGTATTTT.

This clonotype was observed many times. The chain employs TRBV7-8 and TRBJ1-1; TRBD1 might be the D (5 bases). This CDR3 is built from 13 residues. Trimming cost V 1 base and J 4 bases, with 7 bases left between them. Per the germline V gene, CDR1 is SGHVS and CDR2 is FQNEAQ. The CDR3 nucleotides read TGTGCCAGCAGCTTAGTTGACAGCACTGAAGCTTTCTTT. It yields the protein CASSLVDSTEAFF. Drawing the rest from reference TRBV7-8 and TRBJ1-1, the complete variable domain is GAGVSQSPRYKVAKRGQDVALRCDPISGHVSLFWYQQALGQGPEFLTYFQNEAQLDKSGLPSDRFFAERPEGSVSTLKIQRTQQEDSAVYLCASSLVDSTEAFFGQGTRLTVV.

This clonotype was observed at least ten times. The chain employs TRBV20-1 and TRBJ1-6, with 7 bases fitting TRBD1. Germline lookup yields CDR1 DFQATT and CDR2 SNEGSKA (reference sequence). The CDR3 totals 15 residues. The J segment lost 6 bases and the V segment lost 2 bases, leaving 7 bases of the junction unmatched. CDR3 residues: CSARRTGQINSPLHF. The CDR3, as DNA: TGCAGTGCTAGACGAACGGGACAGATTAATTCACCCCTCCACTTT.

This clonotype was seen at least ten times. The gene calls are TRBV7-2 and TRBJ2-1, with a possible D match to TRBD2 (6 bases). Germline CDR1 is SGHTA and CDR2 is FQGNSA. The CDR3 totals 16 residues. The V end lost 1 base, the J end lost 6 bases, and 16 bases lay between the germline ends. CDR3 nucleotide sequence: TGTGCCAGCAGCTTAGTCTCAACGGGAGCTTCCAATGAGCAGTTCTTC. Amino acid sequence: CASSLVSTGASNEQFF. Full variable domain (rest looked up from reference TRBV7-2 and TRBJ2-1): GAGVSQSPSNKVTEKGKDVELRCDPISGHTALYWYRQSLGQGLEFLIYFQGNSAPDKSGLPSDRFSAERTGGSVSTLTIQRTQQEDSAVYLCASSLVSTGASNEQFFGPGTRLTVL.

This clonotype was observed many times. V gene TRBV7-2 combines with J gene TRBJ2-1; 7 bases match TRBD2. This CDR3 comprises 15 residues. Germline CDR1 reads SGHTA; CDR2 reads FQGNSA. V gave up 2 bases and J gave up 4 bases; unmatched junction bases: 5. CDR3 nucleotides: TGTGCCAGCAGCTTAAGAACAGCGGGATACAATGAGCAGTTCTTC. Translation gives CASSLRTAGYNEQFF.

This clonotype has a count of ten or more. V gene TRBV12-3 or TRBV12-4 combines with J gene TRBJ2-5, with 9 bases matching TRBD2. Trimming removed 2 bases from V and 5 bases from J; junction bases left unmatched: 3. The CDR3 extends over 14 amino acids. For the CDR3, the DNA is TGTGCCAGCAGTTTAAGCCTAGCGGGGGAGACCCAGTACTTC. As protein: CASSLSLAGETQYF.